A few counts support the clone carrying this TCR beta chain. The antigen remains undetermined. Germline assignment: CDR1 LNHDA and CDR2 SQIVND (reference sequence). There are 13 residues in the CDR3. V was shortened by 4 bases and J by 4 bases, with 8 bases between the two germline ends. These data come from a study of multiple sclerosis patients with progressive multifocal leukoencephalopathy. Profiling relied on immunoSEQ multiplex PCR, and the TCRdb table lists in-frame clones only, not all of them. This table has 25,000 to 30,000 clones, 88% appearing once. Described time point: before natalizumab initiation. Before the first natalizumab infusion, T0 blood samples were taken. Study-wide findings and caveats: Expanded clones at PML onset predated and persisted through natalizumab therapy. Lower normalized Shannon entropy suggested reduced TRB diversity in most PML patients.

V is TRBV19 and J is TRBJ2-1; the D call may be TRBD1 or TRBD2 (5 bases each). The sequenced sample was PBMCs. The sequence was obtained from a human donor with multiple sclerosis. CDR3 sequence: CASSRDAYNEQFF. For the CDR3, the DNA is TGTGCCAGTAGTAGGGACGCATACAATGAGCAGTTCTTC.